The 20 T cell receptor beta chains below come from one sample, sequenced in a study of cytomegalovirus exposure and HLA in healthy donors. Vbeta (60) and Jbeta (13) primers were used in the PCR. Clones were read by immunoSEQ multiplex PCR, and TCRdb kept only the in-frame ones, dropping some. The sample lists more than 35,000 clones, around 50% seen once, with around 6.2% in the top ten. The sample consisted of PBMCs. All receptors derive from a woman in her thirties or forties in good health and CMV-seropositive.

This clone was seen only a few times. This chain uses TRBV4-2 with TRBJ2-5, with D hard to call. The better agreement between TRBJ2-7 and the DNA end casts doubt on the J call. CDR1 and CDR2 (germline): LGHNA, YNFKEQ. There are 15 residues in the CDR3. For the CDR3, the DNA is TGTGCCAGCAGCCAAGGTCAGGAAGGCTCCTACGAGCAGTACTTC. Its translation: CASSQGQEGSYEQYF.

The chain recombines TRBV4-1 with TRBJ2-7, with a tentative D call TRBD2 (7 bases). Germline assignment: CDR1 MGHRA and CDR2 YSYEKL. V shed 2 bases and J shed 2 bases, with 16 bases lying between them. The CDR3 totals 16 residues. CDR3 protein: CASSQSGGGGPYEQYF. The CDR3 DNA sequence: TGCGCCAGCAGCCAATCTGGGGGGGGCGGCCCCTACGAGCAGTACTTC.

J is TRBJ1-3 and V is TRBV7-9, with D maybe TRBD1 (5 bases). The V end lost 1 base, the J end lost 0 bases, and 10 bases lay between the germline ends. This CDR3 comprises 16 residues. Germline V lookup: CDR1 SEHNR, CDR2 FQNEAQ (reference sequence). CDR3 sequence: CASSLGTTSSGNTIYF. The CDR3 nucleotides read TGTGCCAGCAGCTTAGGGACAACAAGCTCTGGAAACACCATATATTTT. Looking up the rest from reference TRBV7-9 and TRBJ1-3 gives the full variable domain: DTGVSQNPRHKITKRGQNVTFRCDPISEHNRLYWYRQTLGQGPEFLTYFQNEAQLEKSRLLSDRFSAERPKGSFSTLEIQRTEQGDSAMYLCASSLGTTSSGNTIYFGEGSWLTVV.

The table lists this clone with a few counts. The CDR3 loop reads CASSLGGGPTDTQYF. Here the CDR3 DNA reads TGTGCCAGCAGCTTAGGAGGGGGCCCTACAGATACGCAGTATTTT. The chain joins TRBV7-9 to TRBJ2-3; 7 bases are shared with TRBD1. Germline V gene lookup returns CDR1 SEHNR and CDR2 FQNEAQ (reference sequence). V lost 1 base, J lost 3 bases, and 4 bases stayed unmatched. The CDR3 runs to 15 residues.

The genes are TRBV28 and TRBJ2-2; 7 positions match TRBD2. From germline, CDR1 is MDHEN and CDR2 SYDVKM. The CDR3 is 21 amino acids. The trim removed 2 bases at V and 5 bases at J, leaving 23 bases unmatched. This CDR3 is CASSLRLEWGYGGLGTGELFF. Here the CDR3 DNA reads TGTGCCAGCAGTTTACGGCTGGAGTGGGGGTACGGGGGGTTAGGTACCGGGGAGCTGTTTTTT.

This clone was observed a few times. The rearrangement uses TRBV6-4 and TRBJ2-3, with 12 bases matching TRBD2. This CDR3 contains 15 residues. After removal of 5 bases from V and 2 bases from J, the junction contained 2 bases not matched to a gene. Germline CDR1 MRHNA, CDR2 SNTAGT. The CDR3 DNA follows: TGTGCCAGCAGTTCTAGCGGGGGGGCCACAGATACGCAGTATTTT. This codes for CASSSSGGATDTQYF.

This rearrangement joins TRBV30 to TRBJ2-5; tentatively, D is TRBD1 (6 bases). Germline values: CDR1 GTSNPN, CDR2 SVGIG (reference sequence). Trimming shortened V by 5 bases and J by 1 base, and 8 bases separated the two germline ends. The CDR3 is made up of 12 amino acids. The CDR3 nucleotides read TGTGCCTGGGACAGGTTCCAAGAGACCCAGTACTTC. Protein: CAWDRFQETQYF.

V gene TRBV10-3 combines with J gene TRBJ1-5; TRBD1 matches 8 bases. With 4 bases clipped from V and 6 bases from J, the junction kept 5 bases outside the gene matches. CDR1 and CDR2 (germline): ENHRY, SYGVKD. The CDR3 length is 14 residues. The CDR3 protein is CAISVSGGGQPQHF. Written as DNA, the CDR3 is TGTGCCATCAGTGTGTCAGGGGGCGGTCAGCCCCAGCATTTT.

This chain joins TRBV7-8 and TRBJ2-2, with a weak D call TRBD1 (5 bases). Germline V lookup: CDR1 SGHVS, CDR2 FQNEAQ. The CDR3 sequence is 16 residues long. Trimming removed 2 bases at V and 1 base at J, with 11 bases between. The CDR3 loop is CASSLSRVLNTGELFF. CDR3 coding DNA: TGTGCCAGCAGCTTAAGCAGGGTATTGAACACCGGGGAGCTGTTTTTT.

The CDR3 spells CASSATASSHGTEAFF. As DNA, the CDR3 is TGTGCCAGCAGCGCGACAGCGAGCTCCCACGGGACTGAAGCTTTCTTT. The V call is TRBV7-3, the J call TRBJ1-1, with a possible D match to TRBD1 (5 bases). This CDR3 comprises 16 residues. Germline V gene lookup returns CDR1 SGHTA and CDR2 FQGTGA. The V and J ends lost 5 bases and 5 bases respectively, with 21 bases between them.

This clone showed up just a few times. The rearrangement joins TRBV7-6 to TRBJ2-7, with TRBD1 matching over 10 bases. Germline V gene data show CDR1 as SGHVS and CDR2 as FNYEAQ. This CDR3 spans 15 amino acids. J was trimmed by 3 bases and V by 6 bases; bases with no gene match: 8. This CDR3 reads CASSTEGQGGYEQYF. CDR3 nucleotides: TGTGCCAGCAGTACAGAAGGACAGGGGGGCTACGAGCAGTACTTC.

V and J are TRBV19 and TRBJ1-1; D call uncertain. The CDR3 is made up of 15 amino acids. Germline V gene data show CDR1 as LNHDA and CDR2 as SQIVND (reference sequence). The germline V and J ends were trimmed by 5 bases and 2 bases, with 15 bases remaining between them. The CDR3: CASSSSRDPNTEAFF. CDR3 nucleotides: TGTGCCAGTAGTTCCAGCCGGGATCCTAACACTGAAGCTTTCTTT.

This chain connects TRBV19 to TRBJ2-7; D is perhaps TRBD2 (5 bases). V dropped 8 bases and J dropped 3 bases, with 14 bases sitting between them. This CDR3 is built from 13 residues. Per the germline V gene, CDR1 is LNHDA and CDR2 is SQIVND (reference sequence). The CDR3 nucleotides are TGTGCCAGTCGGAGGCCCGGAGGCTACGAGCAGTACTTC. Protein product: CASRRPGGYEQYF. The full variable domain, in which reference TRBV19 and TRBJ2-7 provide the parts outside the CDR3, is DGGITQSPKYLFRKEGQNVTLSCEQNLNHDAMYWYRQDPGQGLRLIYYSQIVNDFQKGDIAEGYSVSREKKESFPLTVTSAQKNPTAFYLCASRRPGGYEQYFGPGTRLTVT.

This clone was observed a few times. The chain employs TRBV6-1 and TRBJ2-5; D is undetermined. This CDR3 has 14 residues. Trimming shortened V by 1 base and J by 2 bases, and 8 bases separated the two germline ends. Germline CDR1 and CDR2: MNHNS and SASEGT. This chain's CDR3 is CASSEGVEQETQYF. CDR3 nucleotides: TGTGCCAGCAGTGAAGGGGTGGAGCAAGAGACCCAGTACTTC.

The J gene is TRBJ1-1, the V gene TRBV19; D is ambiguous. Per the germline V gene, CDR1 is LNHDA and CDR2 is SQIVND (reference sequence). This CDR3 spans 14 amino acids. Trimming took off 5 bases at V and 0 bases at J, with 10 bases between the two ends. CDR3 sequence: CASSSSGMNTEAFF. Here the CDR3 DNA reads TGTGCCAGTAGTTCTAGTGGAATGAACACTGAAGCTTTCTTT.

This chain links TRBV5-7 with TRBJ2-5, with no clear D. The DNA end favors TRBJ2-7, so the J call may be wrong. TRBV5-7 carries the ORF label, with uncertain function. The CDR3 covers 18 residues. Written as DNA, the CDR3 is TGTGCCAGCAGCTTGTATTTCTTCTGGGCGAGTCATTCATACGAGCAGTACTTC. As protein: CASSLYFFWASHSYEQYF.

Only a few counts were recorded for this clone. The genes are TRBV9 and TRBJ1-3, with D unclear. Trimming stripped 0 bases from V and 0 bases from J, with 7 bases between. The germline V gene has CDR1 SGDLS and CDR2 YYNGEE. The CDR3 spans 15 residues. The CDR3 nucleotides are TGTGCCAGCAGCGTAGAAGTAGACTCTGGAAACACCATATATTTT. As protein: CASSVEVDSGNTIYF.

This clone has a single count. This rearrangement joins TRBV6-1 to TRBJ2-7; D gene uncertain. V lost 2 bases and J 6 bases, leaving 8 bases between the germline ends. The CDR3 loop spans 12 amino acids. CDR1 and CDR2 from the germline V gene are MNHNS and SASEGT. The CDR3 spells CASSESNGEQYF. CDR3 nucleotides: TGTGCCAGCAGTGAATCAAACGGCGAGCAGTACTTC.

The chain employs TRBV19 and TRBJ1-2, with D possibly TRBD1 on 6 matching bases. The germline V gene encodes CDR1 LNHDA and CDR2 SQIVND (reference sequence). The V end was cut by 3 bases, the J end by 6 bases, with 14 bases between. The CDR3 runs 14 residues. CDR3 in DNA: TGTGCCAGTAGTATTCATCAGGGGCGGGATGGCTACACCTTC. Protein: CASSIHQGRDGYTF.

This clone turned up a few times. V is TRBV6-5 and J is TRBJ2-5, with 9 bases fitting TRBD2. The CDR3 contains 13 residues. Looked up from germline, CDR1 is MNHEY and CDR2 is SVGAGI. With 6 bases clipped from V and 5 bases from J, the junction kept 4 bases outside the gene matches. DNA of the CDR3: TGTGCCAGCAGGGCCGGACTAGCGGAGACCCAGTACTTC. Amino acid sequence: CASRAGLAETQYF.